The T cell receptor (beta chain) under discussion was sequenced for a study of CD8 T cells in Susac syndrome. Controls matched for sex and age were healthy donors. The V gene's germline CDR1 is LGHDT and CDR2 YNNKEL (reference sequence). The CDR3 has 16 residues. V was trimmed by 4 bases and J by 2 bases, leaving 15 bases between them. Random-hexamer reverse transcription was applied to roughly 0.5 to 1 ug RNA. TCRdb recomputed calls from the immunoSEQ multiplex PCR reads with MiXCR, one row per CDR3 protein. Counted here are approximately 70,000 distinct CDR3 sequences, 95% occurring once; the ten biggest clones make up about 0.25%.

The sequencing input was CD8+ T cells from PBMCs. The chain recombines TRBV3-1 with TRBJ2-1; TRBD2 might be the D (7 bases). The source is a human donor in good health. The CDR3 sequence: CASSPKGGGAYNEQFF. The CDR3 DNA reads TGTGCCAGCAGCCCGAAGGGGGGGGGCGCCTACAATGAGCAGTTCTTC.